One and the same sample provided the 2 T cell receptor beta chains below, sequenced in a study of blood T cell repertoires in COVID-19. Profiling relied on immunoSEQ multiplex PCR, and the TCRdb table lists in-frame clones only, not all of them. The sample holds under 300,000 clones, 83% seen once. The material sequenced was peripheral blood. The receptor set was obtained from a man in his sixties who had recovered from COVID-19.

This clone was observed a single time. The chain recombines TRBV2 with TRBJ2-4; weak D call: TRBD2 (6 bases). The CDR3 has 15 amino acids. Trimming cost V 2 bases and J 4 bases, with 12 bases left between them. CDR1 and CDR2 (germline): SNHLY, FYNNEI. For the CDR3, the DNA is TGTGCCAGCAGTGAACTAGGAGGGTTAAAAAACATTCAGTACTTC. It encodes CASSELGGLKNIQYF.

The chain recombines TRBV2 with TRBJ1-6; D is ambiguous. Trimming left V 6 bases short and J 5 bases short, with 11 bases between. This CDR3 has 14 amino acids. Per germline, CDR1 SNHLY and CDR2 FYNNEI. The DNA for the CDR3 is TGTGCCAGCAGCCGGGAGAACAATAATTCACCCCTCCACTTT. Its translation is CASSRENNNSPLHF.